This is a list of T cell receptor beta chains from one sample in a study of blood T cell repertoires in COVID-19. This table comes from immunoSEQ multiplex PCR, and its TCRdb copy is limited to in-frame clones, with some not included. The table lists 70,000 to 85,000 clones, about four fifths of them singletons. Sequenced sample: peripheral blood. The receptors were sampled from an elderly man with acute or convalescent COVID-19. Each CDR3 is given with its conserved first and last residue. D genes are given only for firm matches. Expanded clones are given a class, and other clones once, few, many or no size at all.

j_call v_call d_call clone_size cdr3_nt cdr3_aa
TRBJ1-5 TRBV30 TRBD1 NA TGTGCCTGGAGATCTCCGGACAGGGCAAATCAGCCCCAGCATTTT CAWRSPDRANQPQHF
TRBJ2-2 TRBV14 NA once TGTGCCAGCAGCCAAGTTGGCTCGTCCACCGGGGAGCTGTTTTTT CASSQVGSSTGELFF
TRBJ1-1 TRBV4-1 TRBD1 NA TGCGCCAGCAGCCAGCAGGACAGGGCTGCTGAAGCTTTCTTT CASSQQDRAAEAFF
TRBJ2-5 TRBV28 TRBD1 NA TGTGCCAGCAGTTTTCCACAGGGGGAGATGACCCAGTACTTC CASSFPQGEMTQYF
TRBJ2-1 TRBV7-3 NA NA TGTGCCAGCAGCGAAACAGGGAAACCCTACAATGAGCAGTTCTTC CASSETGKPYNEQFF
TRBJ1-5 TRBV7-9 TRBD1 NA TGTGCCAGCAGCTTAGAGGGGACAGGGCTATTCAATCAGCCCCAGCATTTT CASSLEGTGLFNQPQHF
TRBJ1-4 TRBV18 TRBD1 NA TGTGCCAGCACCGACAGGGACGCAACTAATGAAAAACTGTTTTTT CASTDRDATNEKLFF
TRBJ1-3 TRBV5-1 TRBD1 NA TGCGCCAGCAGCCCGCGGACAGGATACGGAAACACCATATATTTT CASSPRTGYGNTIYF
TRBJ1-2 TRBV5-5 TRBD1 NA TGTGCCAGCAGCTTGGTGGACAGGGGAGTTGGCTATGGCTACACCTTC CASSLVDRGVGYGYTF
TRBJ1-1 TRBV7-9 NA NA TGTGCCAGCAGCTTAGGCGGGAACCGGGGTGGCACTGAAGCTTTCTTT CASSLGGNRGGTEAFF
TRBJ2-1 TRBV7-9 TRBD1 NA TGTGCCAGCAGCTTTTACCGGGACAGGGGGGCCAATGAGCAGTTCTTC CASSFYRDRGANEQFF
TRBJ2-7 TRBV28 TRBD2 NA TGTGCCAGTTTTAGCGGGGGAGCAAGTGGCGACGAGCAGTACTTC CASFSGGASGDEQYF
TRBJ1-4 TRBV4-1 TRBD1 NA TGCGCCAGCAGCCCAATACAGGGGAGAGCTAATGAAAAACTGTTTTTT CASSPIQGRANEKLFF
TRBJ2-1 TRBV19 NA once TGTGCCAGTAGTGTCGACAGTTACAATGAGCAGTTCTTC CASSVDSYNEQFF
TRBJ1-2 TRBV27 TRBD1 NA TGTGCCAGCAGTTTATCTGCGACAGGGCACTATGGCTACACCTTC CASSLSATGHYGYTF
TRBJ2-3 TRBV18 TRBD2 NA TGTGCCAGCTCACCACCGAACGGGGGGTTTAGTGATACGCAGTATTTT CASSPPNGGFSDTQYF
TRBJ2-5 TRBV9 TRBD2 NA TGTGCCAGCAGCGTAGGGGGGACTAGCGGGTTGTCAGAGACCCAGTACTTC CASSVGGTSGLSETQYF
TRBJ2-5 TRBV5-4 TRBD1 NA TGTGCCAGCAGTTTTAGACAGGGACAAGAGACCCAGTACTTC CASSFRQGQETQYF
TRBJ2-1 TRBV6-5 TRBD1 NA TGTGCCAGTCTCTCTACCGGGACAGCTATCAATGAGCAGTTCTTC CASLSTGTAINEQFF
TRBJ1-2 TRBV12-3/TRBV12-4 NA few TGTGCCAGCAGTTATAAGGGGGAAAGCATCTTC CASSYKGESIF
TRBJ1-6 TRBV4-2 NA NA TGTGCCAGCAGCCGAGGGGGAGGGGAATCACCCCTCCACTTT CASSRGGGESPLHF
TRBJ1-1 TRBV29-1 TRBD1 NA TGCAGCGTGGGACAGGGGAACACTGAAGCTTTCTTT CSVGQGNTEAFF
TRBJ1-4 TRBV19 NA NA TGTGCCAGTAGTACCCTTCCAACAGGGAGTAATGAAAAACTGTTTTTT CASSTLPTGSNEKLFF
TRBJ1-5 TRBV11-2 TRBD1 NA TGTGCCAGCAGCTTATTTGGGGACAGGGCGGGTCAGCCCCAGCATTTT CASSLFGDRAGQPQHF
TRBJ1-1 TRBV7-3 TRBD1 NA TGTGCCAGCAGCGCCCGACAGGGGAACACTGAAGCTTTCTTT CASSARQGNTEAFF
TRBJ2-3 TRBV10-2 TRBD2 NA TGCGCCCTCGGGGGGAGGGATACGCAGTATTTT CALGGRDTQYF
TRBJ1-5 TRBV18 TRBD1 NA TGTGCCAGCTCACCGGGACAGCGCAATCAGCCCCAGCATTTT CASSPGQRNQPQHF
TRBJ2-7 TRBV7-6 NA medium-sized TGTGCCAGCAGCTTAGTCGCCCAGGGATACGAGCAGTACTTC CASSLVAQGYEQYF
TRBJ1-2 TRBV30 TRBD1 few TGTGCCTGGAGTGGGGACAGCTATGGCTACACCTTC CAWSGDSYGYTF
TRBJ2-3 TRBV12-3/TRBV12-4 TRBD1 NA TGTGCCAGCAGCAGAGGGGGCCCAGATACGCAGTATTTT CASSRGGPDTQYF
TRBJ1-3 TRBV19 NA NA TGTGCCAGTAGTATTGCATCAGGAAGCCTCGGAAACACCATATATTTT CASSIASGSLGNTIYF
TRBJ2-2 TRBV5-4 TRBD1 NA TGTGCCAGCAGCGGACAGGGGGCCCCCGGGGAGCTGTTTTTT CASSGQGAPGELFF
TRBJ2-7 TRBV7-9 NA NA TGTGCCAGCAGCAAAGTAGGGGGCGAGCAGTACTTC CASSKVGGEQYF
TRBJ1-5 TRBV3-1/TRBV3-2 NA NA TGTGCCAGCAGCCAAGTCGGGCGGGCCCAGCATTTT CASSQVGRAQHF
TRBJ1-4 TRBV7-2 NA NA TGTGCCAGCAGCTTTGGCGGGAACATTGAAAAACTGTTTTTT CASSFGGNIEKLFF
TRBJ1-5 TRBV30 NA NA TGTGCCCTCCGGGACTACAGGTTAAGAAAATATAGCAATCAGCCCCAGCATTTT CALRDYRLRKYSNQPQHF
TRBJ1-6 TRBV5-1 NA NA TGCGCCAGCAGCCAAGGGACATGGAGTAATTCACCCCTCCACTTT CASSQGTWSNSPLHF
TRBJ1-1 TRBV5-1 TRBD1 NA TGCGCCAGCAGCTTCGGGAGGGGGCGGACTGAAGCTTTCTTT CASSFGRGRTEAFF
TRBJ2-1 TRBV10-1 TRBD2 NA TGCGCCAGCAGTGGGACTAGCGACAGCTCCTACAATGAGCAGTTCTTC CASSGTSDSSYNEQFF
TRBJ1-2 TRBV5-4 TRBD1 NA TGTGCCAGCCCCGGACAGGGGAGAGCGGGGGGCTACACCTTC CASPGQGRAGGYTF
TRBJ2-2 TRBV5-6 NA NA TGTGCCAGCAGCTTCACCGCACGCTCGGACACCGGGGAGCTGTTTTTT CASSFTARSDTGELFF
TRBJ1-2 TRBV14 NA NA TGTGCCAGCAGCCAAGATTGGAGAGGCTACACCTTC CASSQDWRGYTF
TRBJ1-1 TRBV7-9 TRBD1 NA TGTGCCAGCAGCTCTGCAGGGGGCACTGAAGCTTTCTTT CASSSAGGTEAFF
TRBJ2-5 TRBV2 TRBD1 few TGTGCCAGCATCGAACAGGGGGCAAGTGAGACCCAGTACTTC CASIEQGASETQYF
TRBJ2-2 TRBV7-6 TRBD1 NA TGTGCCAGCAGCTCCGGGACAGGGGAACGAACCGGGGAGCTGTTTTTT CASSSGTGERTGELFF
TRBJ1-1 TRBV6-5 NA NA TGTGCCAGCAGTTACGTTCCAGGCACTGAAGCTTTCTTT CASSYVPGTEAFF
TRBJ1-6 TRBV11-2 TRBD1 NA TGTGCCAGCAGCTTAGGACAGGGGAGGCCACCCCTCCACTTT CASSLGQGRPPLHF
TRBJ2-2 TRBV30 NA NA TGTGCCTGGAGTAGCATAGGGGCCGGGGAGCTGTTTTTT CAWSSIGAGELFF
TRBJ1-2 TRBV2 NA once TGTGCCAGCAGTGACATGGTGTGGGGCGCCGGCTATGGCTACACCTTC CASSDMVWGAGYGYTF
TRBJ2-3 TRBV3-1/TRBV3-2 TRBD2 NA TGTGCCAGCAGCCAAGGACTAGCGGGGGGGCAAGATACGCAGTATTTT CASSQGLAGGQDTQYF
TRBJ1-3 TRBV6-5 NA NA TGTGCCAGCAGTCAGGTGGCTGGAAACACCATATATTTT CASSQVAGNTIYF
TRBJ1-6 TRBV3-1/TRBV3-2 TRBD1 NA TGTGCCAGCAGCCAGGGGACAGGGAATTCACCCCTCCACTTT CASSQGTGNSPLHF
TRBJ1-6 TRBV28 NA few TGTGCCAGCAGTTTCGGGGGCTCCTATAATTCACCCCTCCACTTT CASSFGGSYNSPLHF
TRBJ2-1 TRBV20-1 NA NA TGCAGTGCTAGCCCTAGGAATGAGCAGTTCTTC CSASPRNEQFF